This note documents a single T cell receptor beta chain sequence. Assay: immunoSEQ multiplex PCR; the TCRdb copy retains only in-frame clones and omits some. The table lists some 80,000 clones, 92% of them singletons, with 0.27% in the top ten. This specimen comes from a study of technical replicates of blood from a few donors. The V and J ends lost 0 bases and 9 bases respectively, with 13 bases between them. Germline values: CDR1 LGHNA, CDR2 YNFKEQ. The length of the CDR3 is 14 residues. The chain links TRBV4-2 to TRBJ2-3; D might be TRBD2 (6 bases). The receptor comes from a human donor in good health. Sequences were obtained from T cells isolated from PBMCs. The CDR3 reads CASSQDWGVETQYF. The CDR3 coding sequence is TGTGCCAGCAGCCAAGACTGGGGGGTAGAGACGCAGTATTTT.